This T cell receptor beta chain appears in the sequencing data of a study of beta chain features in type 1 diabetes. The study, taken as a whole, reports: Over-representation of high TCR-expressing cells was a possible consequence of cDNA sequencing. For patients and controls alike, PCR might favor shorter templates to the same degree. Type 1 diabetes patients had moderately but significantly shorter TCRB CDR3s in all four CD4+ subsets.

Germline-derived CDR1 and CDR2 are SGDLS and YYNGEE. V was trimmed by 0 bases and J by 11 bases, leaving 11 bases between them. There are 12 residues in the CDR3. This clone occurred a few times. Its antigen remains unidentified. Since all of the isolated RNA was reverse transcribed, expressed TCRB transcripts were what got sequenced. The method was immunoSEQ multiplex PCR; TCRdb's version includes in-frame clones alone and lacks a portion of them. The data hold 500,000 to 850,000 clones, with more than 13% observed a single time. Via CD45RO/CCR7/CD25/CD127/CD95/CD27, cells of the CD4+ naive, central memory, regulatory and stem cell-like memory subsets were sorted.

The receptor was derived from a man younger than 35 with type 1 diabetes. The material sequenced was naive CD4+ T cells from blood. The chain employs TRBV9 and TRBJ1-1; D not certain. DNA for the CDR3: TGTGCCAGCAGCGTAGCCAAATTAGGCGCTTTCTTT. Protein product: CASSVAKLGAFF.